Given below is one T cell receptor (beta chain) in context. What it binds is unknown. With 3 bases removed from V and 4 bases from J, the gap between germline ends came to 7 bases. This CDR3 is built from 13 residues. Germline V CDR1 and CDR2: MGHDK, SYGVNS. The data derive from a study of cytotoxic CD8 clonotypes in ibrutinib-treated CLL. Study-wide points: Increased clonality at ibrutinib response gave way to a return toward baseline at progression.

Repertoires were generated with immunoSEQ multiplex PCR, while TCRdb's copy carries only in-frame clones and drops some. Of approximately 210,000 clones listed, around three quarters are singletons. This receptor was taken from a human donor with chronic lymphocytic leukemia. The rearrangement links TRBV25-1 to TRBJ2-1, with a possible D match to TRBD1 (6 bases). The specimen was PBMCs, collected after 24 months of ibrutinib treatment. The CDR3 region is CASSDGQYNEQFF. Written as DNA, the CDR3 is TGTGCCAGCAGTGATGGACAGTACAATGAGCAGTTCTTC.